These 26 T cell receptor beta chains were sequenced from one sample in a study of blood T cell repertoires in COVID-19. Profiled with immunoSEQ multiplex PCR; TCRdb holds only in-frame clones, not every one. The data show approximately 250,000 clones, 88% seen once. Sequenced material: PBMCs or T cells enriched from blood (not recorded which). These receptors were obtained from a woman in her forties with acute COVID-19.

The chain has TRBV7-2 and TRBJ1-2; no firm D call. This CDR3 region has 15 residues. The germline V gene encodes CDR1 SGHTA and CDR2 FQGNSA. Trimming cost V 3 bases and J 2 bases, with 13 bases left between them. CDR3 sequence: CASSLRTGGNYGYTF. CDR3 bases: TGTGCCAGCAGCTTGCGGACGGGCGGGAACTATGGCTACACCTTC. The full variable domain, in which reference TRBV7-2 and TRBJ1-2 provide the parts outside the CDR3, is GAGVSQSPSNKVTEKGKDVELRCDPISGHTALYWYRQSLGQGLEFLIYFQGNSAPDKSGLPSDRFSAERTGGSVSTLTIQRTQQEDSAVYLCASSLRTGGNYGYTFGSGTRLTVV.

This CDR3 is CASSQAGGGPTQYF. The CDR3 nucleotides are TGTGCCAGCAGCCAAGCGGGGGGAGGGCCTACGCAGTACTTC. The chain couples TRBV3-1 (or the pseudogene TRBV3-2) to TRBJ2-7; the match to TRBD2 covers 7 bases. The CDR3 is 14 residues long. Per the germline V gene, CDR1 is LGHDT and CDR2 is YNNKEL (reference sequence). The trim removed 1 base at V and 9 bases at J, leaving 9 bases unmatched.

J is TRBJ1-3 and V is TRBV5-4; D is perhaps TRBD1 (6 bases). V was clipped by 4 bases and J by 0 bases, with 8 bases between them. This CDR3 is 14 amino acids long. The V gene's germline CDR1 is SGHNT and CDR2 YYREEE (reference sequence). The CDR3 is CASSHRDSGNTIYF. For the CDR3, the DNA is TGTGCCAGCAGCCACAGGGACTCTGGAAACACCATATATTTT.

This sequence joins TRBV5-1 and TRBJ1-2; 7 bases fit TRBD1. J was trimmed by 8 bases and V by 1 base; bases with no gene match: 14. CDR3 length: 16 amino acids. Germline CDR1 and CDR2: SGHRS and YFSETQ. The CDR3 region is CASSLSVEGAVGGYTF. In DNA form, the CDR3 reads TGCGCCAGCAGCTTGTCGGTTGAGGGGGCGGTAGGCGGCTACACCTTC.

The chain couples TRBV30 to TRBJ1-5, with a weak D call TRBD1 (6 bases). V was pared by 3 bases and J by 9 bases, with 15 bases between. Germline assignment: CDR1 GTSNPN and CDR2 SVGIG (reference sequence). This CDR3 contains 13 residues. The CDR3 is CAWSPTGGRPQHF. The CDR3 DNA reads as TGTGCCTGGAGCCCGACAGGAGGAAGGCCCCAGCATTTT. Variable domain in full (rest from reference TRBV30 and TRBJ1-5): SQTIHQWPATLVQPVGSPLSLECTVEGTSNPNLYWYRQAAGRGLQLLFYSVGIGQISSEVPQNLSASRPQDRQFILSSKKLLLSDSGFYLCAWSPTGGRPQHFGDGTRLSIL.

A word on this clone: Other DNA sequences of this sample code for an identical CDR3. The chain joins TRBV7-9 to TRBJ2-3; D is perhaps TRBD1 (6 bases). The CDR3 covers 13 residues. From germline, CDR1 is SEHNR and CDR2 FQNEAQ (reference sequence). V was cut by 6 bases and J by 4 bases, with 11 bases left in between. CDR3 coding DNA: TGTGCCAGCAGTTTGTACAGGGCAGATACGCAGTATTTT. It yields the protein CASSLYRADTQYF.

The V and J genes are TRBV29-1 and TRBJ2-3; possibly TRBD1 for D (6 bases). CDR3 length equals 16 residues. Germline V CDR1 and CDR2: SQVTM, ANQGSEA. V dropped 7 bases and J dropped 2 bases, with 22 bases sitting between them. The CDR3: CSAYTGKGLNTDTQYF. The CDR3 nucleotides are TGCAGCGCATATACAGGGAAAGGGCTAAACACAGATACGCAGTATTTT.

This chain links TRBV7-3 with TRBJ1-3; D may be TRBD1 (6 bases). The CDR3 has 20 amino acids. V gave up 1 base and J gave up 0 bases, with 22 bases separating them. Per germline, CDR1 SGHTA and CDR2 FQGTGA. The CDR3 loop reads CASSLSLAGPGANSGNTIYF. Here the CDR3 DNA reads TGTGCCAGCAGCTTAAGTTTGGCCGGGCCAGGGGCCAACTCTGGAAACACCATATATTTT.

J is TRBJ2-5 and V is TRBV30; TRBD2 might be the D (6 bases). Germline loops: CDR1 GTSNPN, CDR2 SVGIG (reference sequence). Deletions cut 5 bases from V and 2 bases from J, with 9 bases between. This CDR3 has 12 amino acids. The CDR3 nucleotides read TGTGCCTGGTCGGGAGTACAAGAGACCCAGTACTTC. It encodes CAWSGVQETQYF.

The CDR3 is CASSPRGLAGGLGITDTQYF. CDR3 nucleotides: TGTGCCAGCAGCCCGAGAGGGCTAGCGGGAGGCCTGGGCATCACAGATACGCAGTATTTT. The chain links TRBV11-3 to TRBJ2-3; TRBD2 agrees at 11 bases. Germline CDR1 SGHNT, CDR2 YENEEA. Trimming cost V 5 bases and J 2 bases; bases outside gene matches: 18. The CDR3 has 20 amino acids.

The genes are TRBV18 and TRBJ2-7; 10 bases map to TRBD1. Losses at the gene ends were 3 bases for V and 2 bases for J; bases not matched to a gene: 7. Germline CDR1 is KGHSH and CDR2 is LQKENI. CDR3 size: 16 residues. CDR3 sequence (DNA): TGTGCCAGCTCACCTTTTTGGACAGGGGGTACCTACGAGCAGTACGTC. It specifies CASSPFWTGGTYEQYV.

There are a few counts of this clone. The V gene is TRBV7-2, the J gene TRBJ2-1, with 12 bases that match TRBD1. Germline loops: CDR1 SGHTA, CDR2 FQGNSA. The CDR3 length is 17 residues. The V and J ends lost 1 base and 7 bases, in that order; junction bases with no gene match: 8. This CDR3 is CASSLVGTGGLSNEQFF. DNA for the CDR3: TGTGCCAGCAGCTTAGTAGGGACAGGGGGCCTCTCGAATGAGCAGTTCTTC.

The chain has TRBV29-1 and TRBJ1-1; D is uncertain. Trimming removed 4 bases at V and 2 bases at J, with 8 bases between. The V gene's germline CDR1 is SQVTM and CDR2 ANQGSEA. This CDR3 has 12 residues. CDR3 nucleotides: TGCAGCGTTGTCGGGATAAACACTGAAGCTTTCTTT. This sequence encodes CSVVGINTEAFF.

The chain couples TRBV6-2 or TRBV6-3 to TRBJ1-2, with D hard to call. The CDR3 consists of 13 residues. V was pared by 2 bases and J by 2 bases, with 6 bases between. Looked up from germline, CDR1 is MNHEY and CDR2 is SVGEGT. For the CDR3, the DNA is TGTGCCAGCAGTTACAACGGGAACTATGGCTACACCTTC. Protein: CASSYNGNYGYTF.

The chain links TRBV7-9 to TRBJ2-1, with 9 nucleotides matching TRBD1. After removal of 5 bases from V and 7 bases from J, the junction contained 12 bases not matched to a gene. The CDR3 has 16 amino acids. From germline, CDR1 is SEHNR and CDR2 FQNEAQ (reference sequence). Written as DNA, the CDR3 is TGTGCCAGCAGCCCCACAACAGGGGGCGCATCAAATGAGCAGTTCTTC. It translates to CASSPTTGGASNEQFF.

This chain uses TRBV11-3 with TRBJ2-7, with TRBD1 identical over 10 bases. V lost 1 base, J lost 3 bases, and 6 bases stayed unmatched. Looked up from germline, CDR1 is SGHNT and CDR2 is YENEEA. The CDR3 is 16 residues long. DNA for the CDR3: TGTGCCAGCAGCTTAGGGCGCGGGACAGGGGACTACGAGCAGTACTTC. This translates into CASSLGRGTGDYEQYF.

This clone appeared once. The chain links TRBV19 to TRBJ1-1; D gene ambiguous. The CDR3 sequence is 14 residues long. With 4 bases removed from V and 6 bases from J, the gap between germline ends came to 15 bases. Germline values: CDR1 LNHDA, CDR2 SQIVND (reference sequence). The CDR3, as DNA: TGTGCCAGTAGTAGCAGTCTTGGTGGAGCTGAAGCTTTCTTT. Protein: CASSSSLGGAEAFF.

This clone showed up just once. V usage is TRBV28 and J usage is TRBJ2-7; a possible D gene is TRBD1 (6 bases). The CDR3 has 12 amino acids. The V end was cut by 5 bases, the J end by 4 bases, with 9 bases between. Germline V gene lookup returns CDR1 MDHEN and CDR2 SYDVKM. The CDR3 nucleotides are TGTGCCAGCAGTGGACAGCTTTACGAGCAGTACTTC. Amino acid sequence: CASSGQLYEQYF.

The V gene is TRBV29-1, the J gene TRBJ2-2, with D maybe TRBD2 (5 bases). Germline V gene lookup returns CDR1 SQVTM and CDR2 ANQGSEA. Trimming took 4 bases from V and 5 from J, leaving 14 bases between them. This CDR3 is built from 14 residues. The CDR3 is CSVAGVEGTGELFF. The CDR3 DNA reads as TGCAGCGTTGCCGGGGTCGAAGGAACCGGGGAGCTGTTTTTT.

Note on this clone: Other DNA sequences in the sample encode the same CDR3. V and J are TRBV3-1 (or the pseudogene TRBV3-2) and TRBJ1-5; TRBD1 might be the D (6 bases). V lost 3 bases and J lost 6, with 12 bases in between. Germline V lookup: CDR1 LGHDT, CDR2 YNNKEL (reference sequence). CDR3 length equals 14 residues. The CDR3 here is CASSQGQGRQPQHF. Written as DNA, the CDR3 is TGTGCCAGCAGCCAGGGGCAGGGGCGTCAGCCCCAGCATTTT.

This clone was detected only a few times. This chain links TRBV5-1 with TRBJ1-4, with a weak D call TRBD1 (5 bases). This CDR3 spans 14 amino acids. Germline assignment: CDR1 SGHRS and CDR2 YFSETQ. V was cut by 4 bases and J by 8 bases, with 15 bases left in between. The CDR3 protein is CASSPGLRGEKLFF. As DNA, the CDR3 is TGCGCCAGCAGCCCGGGACTCCGAGGGGAAAAACTGTTTTTT.

The chain is built from TRBV25-1 and TRBJ1-2; possible D gene TRBD1, 5 bases. Germline V gene lookup returns CDR1 MGHDK and CDR2 SYGVNS. The V and J ends lost 10 bases and 6 bases respectively, with 9 bases between them. This CDR3 comprises 10 residues. The CDR3 region has the DNA TGTGCCACGGAAGGGGATGGCTACACCTTC. Translating it yields CATEGDGYTF.

As regards this clone: A much larger clone lies one base from this, so it may be a read error. The chain links TRBV7-2 to TRBJ2-1; perhaps TRBD2 as D (5 bases). CDR3 length equals 14 residues. Per the germline V gene, CDR1 is SGHTA and CDR2 is FQGNSA. V shed 1 base and J shed 3 bases, with 7 bases lying between them. The CDR3 DNA follows: TGTGCCAGCAGCTTAGGGGGAGTCTACAATGAGCAGTTCTTC. Translation: CASSLGGVYNEQFF.

The rearrangement links TRBV30 to TRBJ2-5; D gene ambiguous. V lost 2 bases and J lost 5, with 12 bases in between. This CDR3 spans 13 amino acids. The germline gives CDR1 GTSNPN, CDR2 SVGIG (reference sequence). The CDR3 reads CAWSPRLGETQYF. The CDR3 region has the DNA TGTGCCTGGAGTCCAAGACTTGGTGAGACCCAGTACTTC.

The rearrangement links TRBV5-1 to TRBJ1-6; TRBD1 agrees at 7 bases. CDR1 is SGHRS and CDR2 is YFSETQ in the germline V gene. Trimming removed 4 bases from V and 8 bases from J; junction bases left unmatched: 12. The length of the CDR3 is 16 residues. The DNA of the CDR3 is TGCGCCAGCAGCCGAGTGACAGGGAGACAATATTCACCCCTCCACTTT. It encodes CASSRVTGRQYSPLHF.

The chain couples TRBV9 to TRBJ2-3; 9 nucleotides match TRBD2. The V gene end was trimmed by 1 base and the J gene end by 7 bases; junction bases not matched to a gene: 7. The CDR3 contains 15 residues. The germline gives CDR1 SGDLS, CDR2 YYNGEE. The CDR3 sequence: CASSVLAGVGYTQYF. The CDR3 coding sequence is TGTGCCAGCAGCGTATTAGCGGGAGTGGGTTATACGCAGTATTTT.